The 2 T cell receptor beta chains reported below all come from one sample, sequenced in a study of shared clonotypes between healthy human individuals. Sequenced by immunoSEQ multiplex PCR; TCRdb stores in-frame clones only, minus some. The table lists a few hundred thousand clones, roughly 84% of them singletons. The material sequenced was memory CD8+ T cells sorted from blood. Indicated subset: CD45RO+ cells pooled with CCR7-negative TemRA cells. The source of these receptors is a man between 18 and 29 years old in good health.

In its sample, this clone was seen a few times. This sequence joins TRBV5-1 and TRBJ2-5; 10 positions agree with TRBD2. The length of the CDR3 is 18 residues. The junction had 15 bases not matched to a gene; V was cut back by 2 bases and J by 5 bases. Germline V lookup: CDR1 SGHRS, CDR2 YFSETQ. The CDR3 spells CASSFGLAGEFRSETQYF. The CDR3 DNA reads TGCGCCAGCAGCTTCGGGCTAGCGGGAGAGTTTCGGAGTGAGACCCAGTACTTC. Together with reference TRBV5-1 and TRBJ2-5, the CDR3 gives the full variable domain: KAGVTQTPRYLIKTRGQQVTLSCSPISGHRSVSWYQQTPGQGLQFLFEYFSETQRNKGNFPGRFSGRQFSNSRSEMNVSTLELGDSALYLCASSFGLAGEFRSETQYFGPGTRLLVL.

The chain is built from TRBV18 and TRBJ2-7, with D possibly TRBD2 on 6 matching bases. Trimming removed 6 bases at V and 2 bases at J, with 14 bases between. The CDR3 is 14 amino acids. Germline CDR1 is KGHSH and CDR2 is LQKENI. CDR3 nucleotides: TGTGCCAGCTCCTATAGCGGTACGGCCTACGAGCAGTACTTC. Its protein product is CASSYSGTAYEQYF.